This TCR beta chain stems from a study of CD4 T cells in relation to SARS-CoV-2 and coronaviruses. Study information: Convalescent patients had median age about 40 years, range about 21 to 75.

General study findings and limits: Monoreactive clones expanded significantly more to SARS-CoV-2 than crossreactive clones did. The cross-reactivity analysis covered only spike protein, not other viral proteins. The assay detects memory recall responses, not culture-primed primary responses.

To note about this clone: Its specificity is unknown.

Clones were sequenced by immunoSEQ multiplex PCR, and TCRdb holds only the in-frame ones, with some missing. The table has 10,000 or so clones, approximately 87% seen once. The receptor's source is an adult with COVID-19. Material: naive CD4+ T cells from PBMCs. The subset is: naive CD4+ T cells isolated by negative enrichment.

CDR3 DNA: TGTGCCAGTAGTATAGAGGGGGGGCAGTCTGAAGCTTTCTTT. Translated: CASSIEGGQSEAFF. The chain recombines TRBV19 with TRBJ1-1, with a weak D call TRBD1 (6 bases). CDR1 and CDR2 from the germline V gene are LNHDA and SQIVND (reference sequence). CDR3 length: 14 residues. V was shortened by 0 bases and J by 6 bases, with 11 bases between the two germline ends.